One and the same sample provided the 27 T cell receptor beta chains below, sequenced in a study of blood T cell repertoires in COVID-19. Generated by immunoSEQ multiplex PCR, the TCRdb table keeps only in-frame clones and is missing some. The table includes around 120,000 clones, roughly nine tenths detected once. Sequencing was performed on peripheral blood. These receptors came from a human donor with active COVID-19. The donor label of this sample is uncertain.

This clone came up once. This chain connects TRBV2 to TRBJ2-1, with 12 nucleotides matching TRBD2. Losses at the gene ends were 7 bases for V and 9 bases for J; bases not matched to a gene: 10. The CDR3 extends over 15 amino acids. Germline values: CDR1 SNHLY, CDR2 FYNNEI. CDR3 DNA sequence: TGTGCCAGCATCGGCACTAGCGGGGGGCCGGGTGAGCAGTTCTTC. Its translation: CASIGTSGGPGEQFF.

This chain uses TRBV5-5 with TRBJ2-7; D unclear. This CDR3 is 13 amino acids long. Per germline, CDR1 SGHKS and CDR2 YYEKEE (reference sequence). The ends were cut back, 3 bases at V and 0 bases at J, with 7 bases in the middle. CDR3 region: CASSSGNSYEQYF. The CDR3 DNA sequence: TGTGCCAGCAGCTCAGGAAACTCCTACGAGCAGTACTTC.

The V call is TRBV5-1, the J call TRBJ2-7, with 10 bases that match TRBD2. The CDR3 extends over 15 amino acids. The V gene's germline CDR1 is SGHRS and CDR2 YFSETQ. With 2 bases clipped from V and 1 base from J, the junction kept 3 bases outside the gene matches. CDR3: CASSFLAGVSYEQYF. CDR3 in DNA: TGCGCCAGCAGCTTCCTAGCGGGGGTTTCCTACGAGCAGTACTTC.

CDR3 nucleotides: TGTGCCAGCAGCGTAGGAGTCGGGAACACTGAAGCTTTCTTT. This translates into CASSVGVGNTEAFF. The chain recombines TRBV9 with TRBJ1-1; D uncertain. V gave up 0 bases and J gave up 1 base, with 7 bases separating them. CDR1 and CDR2 (germline): SGDLS, YYNGEE. CDR3 size: 14 residues.

V and J are TRBV11-2 and TRBJ2-3; D gene unclear. The V gene lost 0 bases and the J gene lost 4 bases, with 8 bases spanning the gap. The CDR3 length is 14 residues. Germline CDR1 SGHAT, CDR2 FQNNGV. The CDR3 DNA reads TGTGCCAGCAGCTTAGACGAGATAGCAGATACGCAGTATTTT. Protein sequence: CASSLDEIADTQYF.

The J gene is TRBJ1-2, the V gene TRBV29-1; 8 nucleotides agree with TRBD1. With V trimmed by 7 bases and J by 3 bases, 4 bases remained unmatched. Germline CDR1 SQVTM, CDR2 ANQGSEA. This CDR3 has 12 amino acids. CDR3 loop: CSAPGQDYGYTF. The CDR3 DNA reads TGCAGCGCCCCGGGACAGGACTATGGCTACACCTTC.

This clone is a singleton in its sample. The J gene is TRBJ2-3, the V gene TRBV5-6; the D gene is possibly TRBD2 (5 bases). The germline V gene has CDR1 SGHDT and CDR2 YYEEEE. The CDR3 runs to 14 residues. V shed 4 bases and J shed 1 base, with 10 bases lying between them. In DNA, the CDR3 is TGTGCCAGCAGCGATATGGGAGGCACAGATACGCAGTATTTT. Its translation: CASSDMGGTDTQYF.

The rearrangement joins TRBV6-5 to TRBJ1-2; 9 bases line up with TRBD1. The CDR3 spans 13 residues. In germline, CDR1 is MNHEY, CDR2 SVGAGI. V lost 5 bases, J lost 5 bases, and 3 bases stayed unmatched. The CDR3 region has the DNA TGTGCCAGCAGTACCGGGACAGGGTATGGCTACACCTTC. Translating gives CASSTGTGYGYTF.

The J gene is TRBJ2-5, the V gene TRBV9; no clear D. CDR1 is SGDLS and CDR2 is YYNGEE in the germline V gene. The ends were cut back, 3 bases at V and 5 bases at J, with 14 bases in the middle. The CDR3 contains 14 residues. CDR3: CASSGVVGGETQYF. Here the CDR3 DNA reads TGTGCCAGCAGCGGGGTAGTAGGCGGTGAGACCCAGTACTTC.

This chain joins TRBV5-6 and TRBJ1-2, with D unclear. Germline assignment: CDR1 SGHDT and CDR2 YYEEEE. V dropped 4 bases and J dropped 6 bases, with 22 bases sitting between them. This CDR3 is built from 16 residues. The CDR3 DNA sequence: TGTGCCAGCAGCGCAGAACTTGCCTCGTGGGAGGATGGCTACACCTTC. Translated: CASSAELASWEDGYTF.

The chain joins TRBV7-9 to TRBJ1-2; possible D gene TRBD1, 6 bases. Germline CDR1 reads SEHNR; CDR2 reads FQNEAQ (reference sequence). The length of the CDR3 is 15 residues. With 0 bases removed from V and 3 bases from J, the gap between germline ends came to 11 bases. The CDR3 reads CASSLAGGRDYGYTF. The DNA of the CDR3 is TGTGCCAGCAGCTTAGCGGGGGGGCGCGACTATGGCTACACCTTC.

The V and J genes are TRBV7-9 and TRBJ2-1; D gene ambiguous. The CDR3 consists of 14 residues. CDR1 and CDR2 from the germline V gene are SEHNR and FQNEAQ (reference sequence). V lost 3 bases and J lost 5, with 11 bases in between. CDR3 residues: CASSLDGRNNEQFF. The CDR3 DNA reads as TGTGCCAGCAGCTTGGATGGCAGGAACAATGAGCAGTTCTTC.

This chain joins TRBV10-3 and TRBJ2-5, with TRBD1 matching 11 bases. The V gene's germline CDR1 is ENHRY and CDR2 SYGVKD. This CDR3 spans 13 amino acids. With V trimmed by 6 bases and J by 4 bases, 1 base remained unmatched. CDR3 sequence: CAISGQGAETQYF. The CDR3 region has the DNA TGTGCCATCAGCGGACAGGGGGCAGAGACCCAGTACTTC.

The chain carries TRBV19 and TRBJ1-2; 7 bases fit TRBD1. Germline V lookup: CDR1 LNHDA, CDR2 SQIVND (reference sequence). Losses at the gene ends were 5 bases for V and 4 bases for J; bases not matched to a gene: 4. The CDR3 runs to 13 residues. The CDR3 nucleotides are TGTGCCAGTAGTCAAGGACAGGTCTATGGCTACACCTTC. This translates into CASSQGQVYGYTF.

This sequence joins TRBV12-3 or TRBV12-4 and TRBJ2-7; the D gene is possibly TRBD2 (5 bases). The CDR3 covers 13 residues. Between the trimmed V and J ends, which lost 3 bases and 7 bases, there was a span of 13 bases. The CDR3 reads CASSFLGSGEQYF. As DNA, the CDR3 is TGTGCCAGCAGTTTTTTAGGGTCGGGGGAGCAGTACTTC.

The CDR3 region has the DNA TGTGCCAGTAGTATACGCGAAAACTATGGCTACACCTTC. Protein product: CASSIRENYGYTF. The chain carries TRBV19 and TRBJ1-2; D is unclear. This CDR3 is built from 13 residues. V was shortened by 2 bases and J by 2 bases, with 6 bases between the two germline ends. CDR1 is LNHDA and CDR2 is SQIVND in the germline V gene (reference sequence). Full variable domain (outside the CDR3, taken from reference TRBV19 and TRBJ1-2): DGGITQSPKYLFRKEGQNVTLSCEQNLNHDAMYWYRQDPGQGLRLIYYSQIVNDFQKGDIAEGYSVSREKKESFPLTVTSAQKNPTAFYLCASSIRENYGYTFGSGTRLTVV.

The V and J genes are TRBV10-3 and TRBJ1-2; maybe TRBD1 (6 bases). The CDR3 spans 14 residues. The V gene's germline CDR1 is ENHRY and CDR2 SYGVKD. The V end was cut by 5 bases, the J end by 6 bases, with 16 bases between. CDR3 residues: CAISSQGVGNGYTF. DNA of the CDR3: TGTGCCATCAGTTCACAGGGAGTGGGCAATGGCTACACCTTC.

This clone has only one observation. V gene TRBV9 combines with J gene TRBJ2-3; 10 bases fit TRBD1. Germline V gene data show CDR1 as SGDLS and CDR2 as YYNGEE. V lost 0 bases, J lost 3 bases, and 4 bases stayed unmatched. CDR3 size: 16 residues. In DNA, the CDR3 is TGTGCCAGCAGCGTAGTAGGACAGGGGGAAACAGATACGCAGTATTTT. It encodes CASSVVGQGETDTQYF.

The V and J genes are TRBV7-9 and TRBJ1-2; 7 bases are a match to TRBD1. The CDR3 has 14 amino acids. J gave up 6 bases and V 5 bases, and 9 bases lay outside the gene matches. In germline, CDR1 is SEHNR, CDR2 FQNEAQ (reference sequence). CDR3 DNA sequence: TGTGCCAGCAGCCTCACGGGACAGTGGGATGGCTACACCTTC. Translated: CASSLTGQWDGYTF.

The chain has TRBV18 and TRBJ2-7; D might be TRBD2 (6 bases). V was clipped by 2 bases and J by 6 bases, with 17 bases between them. The CDR3 totals 15 residues. The germline gives CDR1 KGHSH, CDR2 LQKENI. The CDR3 is CASSPTSRGNFEQYF. The CDR3 nucleotides read TGTGCCAGCTCACCAACTTCGCGGGGTAATTTCGAGCAGTACTTC. The full variable domain, its missing parts supplied by reference TRBV18 and TRBJ2-7, is NAGVMQNPRHLVRRRGQEARLRCSPMKGHSHVYWYRQLPEEGLKFMVYLQKENIIDESGMPKERFSAEFPKEGPSILRIQQVVRGDSAAYFCASSPTSRGNFEQYFGPGTRLTVT.

The chain employs TRBV6-2 or TRBV6-3 and TRBJ2-1; 8 nucleotides match TRBD2. Trimming removed 4 bases from V and 16 bases from J; junction bases left unmatched: 9. Germline CDR1 reads MNHEY; CDR2 reads SVGEGT. The CDR3 runs to 12 residues. The CDR3 sequence is CASSWPGGSSFF. In DNA, the CDR3 is TGTGCCAGCAGTTGGCCGGGAGGGTCTAGTTTCTTC.

The rearrangement uses TRBV28 and TRBJ1-2; D not resolved. Germline V lookup: CDR1 MDHEN, CDR2 SYDVKM. V was trimmed by 3 bases and J by 4 bases, leaving 9 bases between them. The CDR3 has 13 amino acids. The CDR3 loop is CASSFFLGYGYTF. The CDR3 coding sequence is TGTGCCAGCAGTTTTTTTCTAGGCTATGGCTACACCTTC.

The V and J genes are TRBV14 and TRBJ2-1, with TRBD2 identical over 7 bases. This CDR3 has 16 amino acids. V was clipped by 3 bases and J by 9 bases; unmatched bases: 14. The germline V gene has CDR1 SGHDN and CDR2 FVKESK. The chain's CDR3 is CASSHQGLGGTAEQFF. CDR3 DNA sequence: TGTGCCAGCAGCCACCAAGGACTAGGAGGGACGGCTGAGCAGTTCTTC.

The chain combines TRBV6-5 with TRBJ1-2; D is perhaps TRBD1 (6 bases). The CDR3 is 13 residues long. Between the trimmed V and J ends, which lost 6 bases and 8 bases, there was a span of 16 bases. Germline CDR1 MNHEY, CDR2 SVGAGI. The CDR3 reads CASSRTAIEGYTF. For the CDR3, the DNA is TGTGCCAGCAGCCGGACAGCAATCGAGGGCTACACCTTC.

The genes are TRBV15 and TRBJ2-5, with D tentatively TRBD1 (6 bases). Germline CDR1 and CDR2: LNHNV and YYDKDF (reference sequence). The germline V and J ends were trimmed by 5 bases and 5 bases, with 15 bases remaining between them. This CDR3 is 14 amino acids long. The CDR3 loop reads CATSAPGHGETQYF. DNA of the CDR3: TGTGCCACCAGCGCTCCGGGACACGGGGAGACCCAGTACTTC.

The chain links TRBV28 to TRBJ1-3; 11 positions agree with TRBD1. The germline V gene has CDR1 MDHEN and CDR2 SYDVKM. This CDR3 is 13 amino acids long. The CDR3 DNA reads as TGTGCAGGACAGGGGGCGTCAGGAAACACCATATATTTT. The encoded protein is CAGQGASGNTIYF. Full variable domain (remainder filled in from reference TRBV28 and TRBJ1-3): DVKVTQSSRYLVKRTGEKVFLECVQDMDHENMFWYRQDPGLGLRLIYFSYDVKMKEKGDIPEGYSVSREKKERFSLILESASTNQTSMYLCAGQGASGNTIYFGEGSWLTVV.

The chain couples TRBV6-2 or TRBV6-3 to TRBJ2-2; 7 nucleotides match TRBD1. The CDR3 has 15 residues. Germline lookup yields CDR1 MNHEY and CDR2 SVGEGT. V was pared by 5 bases and J by 4 bases, with 7 bases of the junction left unmatched. CDR3 in amino acids: CASSLRQGATGELFF. CDR3 DNA sequence: TGTGCCAGCAGTCTCCGACAGGGCGCCACCGGGGAGCTGTTTTTT.